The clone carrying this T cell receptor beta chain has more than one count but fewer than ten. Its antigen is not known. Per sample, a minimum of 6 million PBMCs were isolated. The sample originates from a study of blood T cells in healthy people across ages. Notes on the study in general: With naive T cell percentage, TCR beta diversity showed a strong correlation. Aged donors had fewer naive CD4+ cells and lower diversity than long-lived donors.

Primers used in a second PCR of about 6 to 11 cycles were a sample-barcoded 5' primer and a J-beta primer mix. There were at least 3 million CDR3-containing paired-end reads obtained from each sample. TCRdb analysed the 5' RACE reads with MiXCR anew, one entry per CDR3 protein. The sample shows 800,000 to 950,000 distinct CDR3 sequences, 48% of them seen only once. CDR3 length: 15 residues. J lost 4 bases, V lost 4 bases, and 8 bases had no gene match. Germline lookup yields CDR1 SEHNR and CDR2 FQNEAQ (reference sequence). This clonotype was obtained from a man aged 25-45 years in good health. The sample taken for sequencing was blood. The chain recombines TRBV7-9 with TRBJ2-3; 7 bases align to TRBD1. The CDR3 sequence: CASSSWGTESDTQYF. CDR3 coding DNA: TGTGCCAGCAGCTCATGGGGGACAGAATCAGATACGCAGTATTTT. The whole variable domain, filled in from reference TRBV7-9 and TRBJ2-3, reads DTGVSQNPRHKITKRGQNVTFRCDPISEHNRLYWYRQTLGQGPEFLTYFQNEAQLEKSRLLSDRFSAERPKGSFSTLEIQRTEQGDSAMYLCASSSWGTESDTQYFGPGTRLTVL.